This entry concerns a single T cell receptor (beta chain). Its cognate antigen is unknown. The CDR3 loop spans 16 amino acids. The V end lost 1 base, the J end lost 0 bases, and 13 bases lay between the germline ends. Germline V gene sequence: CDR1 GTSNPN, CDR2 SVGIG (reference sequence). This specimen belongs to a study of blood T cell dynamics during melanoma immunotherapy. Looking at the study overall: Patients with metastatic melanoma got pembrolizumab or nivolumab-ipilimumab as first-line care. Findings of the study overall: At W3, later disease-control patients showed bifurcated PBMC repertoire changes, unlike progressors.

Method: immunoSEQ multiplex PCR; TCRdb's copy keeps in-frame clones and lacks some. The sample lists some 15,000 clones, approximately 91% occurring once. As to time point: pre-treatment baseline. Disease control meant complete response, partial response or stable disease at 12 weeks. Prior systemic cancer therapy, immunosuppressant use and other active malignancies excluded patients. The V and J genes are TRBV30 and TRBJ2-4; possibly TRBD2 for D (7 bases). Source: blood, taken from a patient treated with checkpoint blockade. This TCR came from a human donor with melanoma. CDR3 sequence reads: CAWSGGGGPAKNIQYF. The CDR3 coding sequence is TGTGCCTGGAGTGGAGGCGGGGGCCCAGCCAAAAACATTCAGTACTTC.